This T cell receptor (beta chain) stems from a study of control samples from healthy donors and cancer patients. The protocol was immunoSEQ multiplex PCR, while the TCRdb copy is restricted to in-frame clones and leaves out a portion. The profile shows roughly 130,000 clones, about 91% of them singletons. CDR3 length: 14 residues. Unmatched junction bases numbered 2, after V lost 4 bases and J lost 8 bases. Germline CDR1 is SGHAT and CDR2 is FQDESV (reference sequence). This TCR came from a man between 18 and 35 years old in good health. The chain joins TRBV11-1 to TRBJ2-1, with TRBD2 identical over 13 bases. The sequenced sample was blood. The CDR3: CASSWTSGGYEQFF. CDR3 sequence (DNA): TGTGCCAGCAGCTGGACTAGCGGGGGCTATGAGCAGTTCTTC.